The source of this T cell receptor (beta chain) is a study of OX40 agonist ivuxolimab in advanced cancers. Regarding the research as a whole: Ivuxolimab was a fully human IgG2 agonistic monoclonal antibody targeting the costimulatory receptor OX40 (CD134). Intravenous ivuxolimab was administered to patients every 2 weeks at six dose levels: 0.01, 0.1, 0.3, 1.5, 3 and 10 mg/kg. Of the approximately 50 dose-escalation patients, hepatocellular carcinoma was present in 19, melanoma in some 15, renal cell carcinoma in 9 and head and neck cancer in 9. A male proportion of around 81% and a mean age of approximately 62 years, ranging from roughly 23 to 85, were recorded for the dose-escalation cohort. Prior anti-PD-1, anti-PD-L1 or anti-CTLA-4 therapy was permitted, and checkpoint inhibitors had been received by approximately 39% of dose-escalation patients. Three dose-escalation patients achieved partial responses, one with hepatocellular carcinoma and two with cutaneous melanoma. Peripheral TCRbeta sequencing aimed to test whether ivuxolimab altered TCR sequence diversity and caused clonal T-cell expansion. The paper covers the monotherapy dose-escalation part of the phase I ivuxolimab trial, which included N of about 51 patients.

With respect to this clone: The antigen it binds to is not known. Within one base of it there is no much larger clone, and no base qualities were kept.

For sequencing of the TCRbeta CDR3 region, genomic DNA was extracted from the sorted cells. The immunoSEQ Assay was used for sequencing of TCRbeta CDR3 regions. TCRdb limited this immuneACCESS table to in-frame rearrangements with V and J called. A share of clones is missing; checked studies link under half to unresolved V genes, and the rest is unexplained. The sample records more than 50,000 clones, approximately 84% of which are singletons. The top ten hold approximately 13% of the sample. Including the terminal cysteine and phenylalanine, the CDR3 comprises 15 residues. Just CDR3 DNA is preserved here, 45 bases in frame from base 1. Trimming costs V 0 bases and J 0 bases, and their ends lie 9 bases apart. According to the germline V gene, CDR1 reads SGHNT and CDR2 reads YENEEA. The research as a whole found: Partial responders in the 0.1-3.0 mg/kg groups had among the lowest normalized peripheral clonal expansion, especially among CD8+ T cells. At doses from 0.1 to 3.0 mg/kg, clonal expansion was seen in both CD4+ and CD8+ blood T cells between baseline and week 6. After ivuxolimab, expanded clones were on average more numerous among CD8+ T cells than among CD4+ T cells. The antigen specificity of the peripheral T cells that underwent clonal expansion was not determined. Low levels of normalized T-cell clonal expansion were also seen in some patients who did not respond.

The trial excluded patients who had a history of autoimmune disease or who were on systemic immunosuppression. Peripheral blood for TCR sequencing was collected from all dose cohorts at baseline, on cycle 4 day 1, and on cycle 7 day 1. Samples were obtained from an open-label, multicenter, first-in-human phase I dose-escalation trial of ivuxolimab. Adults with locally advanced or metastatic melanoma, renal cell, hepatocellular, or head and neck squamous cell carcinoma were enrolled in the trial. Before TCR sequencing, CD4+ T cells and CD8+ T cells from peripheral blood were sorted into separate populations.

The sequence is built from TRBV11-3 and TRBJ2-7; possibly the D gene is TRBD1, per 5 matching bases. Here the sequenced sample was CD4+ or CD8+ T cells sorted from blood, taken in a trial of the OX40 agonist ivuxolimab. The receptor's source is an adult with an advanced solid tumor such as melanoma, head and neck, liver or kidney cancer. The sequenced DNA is TGTGCCAGCAGCTTAGACCCAGGGAACTCCTACGAGCAGTACTTC. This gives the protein CASSLDPGNSYEQYF.